These T cell receptor beta chains were read from a single sample in a study of early T cells in non-severe SARS-CoV-2 infection. TCRdb re-analysed the 5' RACE reads in MiXCR, keeping a single row per CDR3 protein. The table shows about 26,000 distinct CDR3 sequences, with less than 6.5% occurring only once. The source material was whole blood. The receptors here all came from an adult who was a healthcare worker with PCR-confirmed SARS-CoV-2 infection or an uninfected control (not recorded which). CDR3s include the opening cysteine and the closing phenylalanine or tryptophan. The order of the fields is V gene, D gene, clone size, J gene, CDR3 protein, CDR3 DNA. The D gene is left open where the match is weak. Size tells how often a clone was seen (once, few, many) or the class of an expanded clone, and some rows leave it out.

v_call: TRBV7-9
d_call: NA
clone_size: many
j_call: TRBJ2-1
cdr3_aa: CASSWTRDWHNNEQFF
cdr3_nt: TGTGCCAGCAGCTGGACTCGGGACTGGCACAACAATGAGCAGTTCTTC

v_call: TRBV6-1
d_call: NA
clone_size: many
j_call: TRBJ2-6
cdr3_aa: CASSRDHSFSGANVLTF
cdr3_nt: TGTGCCAGCAGCCGGGACCATTCTTTCTCTGGGGCCAACGTCCTGACTTTC

v_call: TRBV12-3/TRBV12-4
d_call: TRBD2
clone_size: many
j_call: TRBJ2-3
cdr3_aa: CASHGLAIGTQYF
cdr3_nt: TGTGCCAGCCACGGACTAGCGATAGGTACGCAGTATTTT

v_call: TRBV6-1
d_call: NA
clone_size: many
j_call: TRBJ2-7
cdr3_aa: CASSDGVEQYF
cdr3_nt: TGTGCCAGCAGTGACGGGGTCGAGCAGTACTTC

v_call: TRBV6-2/TRBV6-3
d_call: NA
clone_size: many
j_call: TRBJ2-1
cdr3_aa: CASSDWEDSYNEQFF
cdr3_nt: TGTGCCAGCAGTGACTGGGAGGACTCCTACAATGAGCAGTTCTTC

v_call: TRBV10-3
d_call: NA
clone_size: many
j_call: TRBJ2-7
cdr3_aa: CAIGSGTSYEQYF
cdr3_nt: TGTGCCATCGGTTCAGGGACGTCCTACGAGCAGTACTTC

v_call: TRBV4-3
d_call: NA
clone_size: medium-sized
j_call: TRBJ1-5
cdr3_aa: CASSQDSNQPQHF
cdr3_nt: TGCGCCAGCAGCCAAGACAGCAATCAGCCCCAGCATTTT

v_call: TRBV5-1
d_call: NA
clone_size: many
j_call: TRBJ1-3
cdr3_aa: CASSSNPTGGNTIYF
cdr3_nt: TGCGCCAGCAGCTCTAACCCTACAGGTGGAAACACCATATATTTT

v_call: TRBV6-6
d_call: NA
clone_size: medium-sized
j_call: TRBJ1-4
cdr3_aa: CASSPMTADGKLFF
cdr3_nt: TGTGCCAGCAGCCCCATGACCGCCGATGGGAAACTGTTTTTT

v_call: TRBV18
d_call: NA
clone_size: many
j_call: TRBJ2-5
cdr3_aa: CASSPNQGQETQYF
cdr3_nt: TGTGCCAGCTCACCAAACCAGGGGCAAGAGACCCAGTACTTC

v_call: TRBV10-3
d_call: TRBD2
clone_size: medium-sized
j_call: TRBJ2-1
cdr3_aa: CATGLAGDNEQFF
cdr3_nt: TGTGCCACCGGACTAGCGGGAGACAATGAGCAGTTCTTC

v_call: TRBV4-1
d_call: NA
clone_size: many
j_call: TRBJ1-5
cdr3_aa: CASSHFGGPSNQPQHF
cdr3_nt: TGCGCCAGCAGCCACTTCGGGGGTCCGAGCAATCAGCCCCAGCATTTT

v_call: TRBV12-3/TRBV12-4
d_call: TRBD2
clone_size: many
j_call: TRBJ2-3
cdr3_aa: CASSFTSGTLDTQYF
cdr3_nt: TGTGCCAGCAGTTTTACTAGCGGGACTCTAGATACGCAGTATTTT

v_call: TRBV10-3
d_call: NA
clone_size: many
j_call: TRBJ2-5
cdr3_aa: CAISERDQETQYF
cdr3_nt: TGTGCCATCAGTGAGAGGGACCAAGAGACCCAGTACTTC

v_call: TRBV12-3/TRBV12-4
d_call: NA
clone_size: many
j_call: TRBJ2-5
cdr3_aa: CASSLVRGMQIETQYF
cdr3_nt: TGTGCCAGCAGTTTAGTTAGGGGGATGCAAATAGAGACCCAGTACTTC

v_call: TRBV18
d_call: NA
clone_size: NA
j_call: TRBJ1-5
cdr3_aa: CASSRSLGQPQHF
cdr3_nt: TGTGCCAGCTCTCGCTCTCTAGGACAGCCCCAGCATTTT

v_call: TRBV2
d_call: TRBD2
clone_size: many
j_call: TRBJ2-2
cdr3_aa: CASNPSGSNTGELFF
cdr3_nt: TGTGCCAGTAACCCTAGCGGATCGAACACCGGGGAGCTGTTTTTT

v_call: TRBV10-3
d_call: NA
clone_size: few
j_call: TRBJ2-7
cdr3_aa: CAITPTKQYF
cdr3_nt: TGTGCCATCACCCCTACCAAGCAGTACTTC

v_call: TRBV4-2
d_call: NA
clone_size: many
j_call: TRBJ1-1
cdr3_aa: CASSPRRQGLLMNTEAFF
cdr3_nt: TGTGCCAGCAGCCCCCGGAGGCAGGGGCTTCTCATGAACACTGAAGCTTTCTTT

v_call: TRBV29-1
d_call: NA
clone_size: many
j_call: TRBJ1-1
cdr3_aa: CMSIWENTEAFF
cdr3_nt: TGCATGAGTATTTGGGAAAACACTGAAGCTTTCTTT

v_call: TRBV15
d_call: NA
clone_size: NA
j_call: TRBJ2-7
cdr3_aa: CATSRSNPLEQYF
cdr3_nt: TGTGCCACCAGCAGATCGAATCCTTTGGAGCAGTACTTC

v_call: TRBV7-2
d_call: NA
clone_size: NA
j_call: TRBJ2-3
cdr3_aa: CASSLALQGTDTQYF
cdr3_nt: TGTGCCAGCAGCTTAGCGCTACAGGGCACAGATACGCAGTATTTT

v_call: TRBV5-1
d_call: TRBD2
clone_size: NA
j_call: TRBJ2-1
cdr3_aa: CASSLTLAGYNEQFF
cdr3_nt: TGCGCCAGCAGCTTGACCCTAGCGGGCTACAATGAGCAGTTCTTC

v_call: TRBV12-3/TRBV12-4
d_call: TRBD1
clone_size: many
j_call: TRBJ1-4
cdr3_aa: CASSTRDRGNEKLFF
cdr3_nt: TGTGCCAGCAGTACCCGGGACAGGGGGAATGAAAAACTGTTTTTT

v_call: TRBV9
d_call: NA
clone_size: NA
j_call: TRBJ1-2
cdr3_aa: CASSVDYLNYGYTF
cdr3_nt: TGTGCCAGCAGCGTAGATTACCTAAACTATGGCTACACCTTC

v_call: TRBV11-3
d_call: NA
clone_size: few
j_call: TRBJ2-7
cdr3_aa: CASSQIGKYEQYF
cdr3_nt: TGTGCCAGCAGCCAAATCGGGAAATACGAGCAGTACTTC

v_call: TRBV6-5
d_call: NA
clone_size: many
j_call: TRBJ1-6
cdr3_aa: CASSYGNTRGPLHF
cdr3_nt: TGTGCCAGCAGTTACGGGAATACCCGTGGTCCCCTCCACTTT

v_call: TRBV12-3/TRBV12-4
d_call: NA
clone_size: many
j_call: TRBJ1-4
cdr3_aa: CASSLQATTNEKLFF
cdr3_nt: TGTGCCAGCAGTTTACAGGCTACAACTAATGAAAAACTGTTTTTT

v_call: TRBV15
d_call: NA
clone_size: many
j_call: TRBJ2-1
cdr3_aa: CATSKSFPRDEQFF
cdr3_nt: TGTGCCACCAGCAAGTCCTTCCCTAGGGATGAGCAGTTCTTC

v_call: TRBV5-1
d_call: NA
clone_size: NA
j_call: TRBJ1-5
cdr3_aa: CASSLDGLNQPQHF
cdr3_nt: TGCGCCAGCAGCTTGGACGGGCTCAATCAGCCCCAGCATTTT

v_call: TRBV6-6
d_call: TRBD1
clone_size: many
j_call: TRBJ2-7
cdr3_aa: CASSSQDRATYEQYF
cdr3_nt: TGTGCCAGCAGTTCCCAGGACAGGGCTACCTACGAGCAGTACTTC

v_call: TRBV29-1
d_call: NA
clone_size: NA
j_call: TRBJ2-3
cdr3_aa: CSVSTQDTQYF
cdr3_nt: TGCAGCGTTTCGACGCAAGATACGCAGTATTTT

v_call: TRBV3-1
d_call: NA
clone_size: many
j_call: TRBJ2-1
cdr3_aa: CASSPSVEGENEQFF
cdr3_nt: TGTGCCAGCAGCCCGTCGGTAGAAGGAGAGAATGAGCAGTTCTTC

v_call: TRBV2
d_call: NA
clone_size: many
j_call: TRBJ1-1
cdr3_aa: CASSDWNTEAFF
cdr3_nt: TGTGCCAGCAGTGACTGGAACACTGAAGCTTTCTTT

v_call: TRBV20-1
d_call: NA
clone_size: many
j_call: TRBJ2-7
cdr3_aa: CSARDWEMHYEQYF
cdr3_nt: TGCAGTGCTAGAGATTGGGAGATGCACTACGAGCAGTACTTC

v_call: TRBV10-3
d_call: TRBD1
clone_size: NA
j_call: TRBJ2-7
cdr3_aa: CAVSGQAKNYEQYF
cdr3_nt: TGTGCCGTATCCGGACAGGCCAAAAACTACGAGCAGTACTTC

v_call: TRBV7-7
d_call: NA
clone_size: many
j_call: TRBJ2-3
cdr3_aa: CASSLYGGRTDTQYF
cdr3_nt: TGTGCCAGCAGCTTATATGGGGGGCGCACAGATACGCAGTATTTT

v_call: TRBV29-1
d_call: NA
clone_size: NA
j_call: TRBJ2-3
cdr3_aa: CSVGRQGTDTQYF
cdr3_nt: TGCAGCGTTGGAAGGCAGGGCACAGATACGCAGTATTTT

v_call: TRBV6-4
d_call: TRBD2
clone_size: many
j_call: TRBJ2-1
cdr3_aa: CASSESGTSGEQFF
cdr3_nt: TGTGCCAGCAGTGAATCCGGGACTAGCGGTGAGCAGTTCTTC

v_call: TRBV6-2/TRBV6-3
d_call: NA
clone_size: many
j_call: TRBJ1-1
cdr3_aa: CASSYNPTGEAFF
cdr3_nt: TGTGCCAGCAGTTACAACCCGACAGGCGAAGCTTTCTTT

v_call: TRBV20-1
d_call: TRBD1
clone_size: many
j_call: TRBJ2-3
cdr3_aa: CSAREGTVISDTQYF
cdr3_nt: TGCAGTGCTAGAGAAGGGACAGTGATTTCAGATACGCAGTATTTT

v_call: TRBV12-3/TRBV12-4
d_call: NA
clone_size: NA
j_call: TRBJ2-4
cdr3_aa: CASSLRMGAKNIQYF
cdr3_nt: TGTGCCAGCAGTTTACGGATGGGGGCCAAAAACATTCAGTACTTC

v_call: TRBV28
d_call: NA
clone_size: many
j_call: TRBJ1-5
cdr3_aa: CASSWAVNQPQHF
cdr3_nt: TGTGCCAGCAGTTGGGCAGTCAATCAGCCCCAGCATTTT

v_call: TRBV12-2
d_call: NA
clone_size: NA
j_call: TRBJ1-6
cdr3_aa: CASRATPKGTYNSPLHF
cdr3_nt: TGTGCAAGTCGCGCGACCCCTAAAGGCACCTATAATTCACCCCTCCACTTT

v_call: TRBV18
d_call: NA
clone_size: many
j_call: TRBJ1-5
cdr3_aa: CASSLTTGLGQPQHF
cdr3_nt: TGTGCCAGCTCACTTACGACAGGTTTGGGGCAGCCCCAGCATTTT

v_call: TRBV7-6
d_call: TRBD1
clone_size: many
j_call: TRBJ2-3
cdr3_aa: CASSFVQGVTDTQYF
cdr3_nt: TGTGCCAGCAGCTTCGTACAGGGGGTCACAGATACGCAGTATTTT